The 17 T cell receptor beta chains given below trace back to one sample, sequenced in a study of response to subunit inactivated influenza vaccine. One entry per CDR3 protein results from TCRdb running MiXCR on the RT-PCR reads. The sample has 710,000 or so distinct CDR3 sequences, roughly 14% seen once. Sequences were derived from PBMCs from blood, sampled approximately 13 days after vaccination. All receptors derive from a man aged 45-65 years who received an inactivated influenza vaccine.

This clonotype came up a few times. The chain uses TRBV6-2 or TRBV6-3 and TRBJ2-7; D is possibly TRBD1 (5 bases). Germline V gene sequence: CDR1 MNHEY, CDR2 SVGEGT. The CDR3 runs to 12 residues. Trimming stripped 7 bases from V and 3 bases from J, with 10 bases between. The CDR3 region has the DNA TGTGCCAGCACAGACAGAAACTACGAGCAGTACTTC. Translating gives CASTDRNYEQYF.

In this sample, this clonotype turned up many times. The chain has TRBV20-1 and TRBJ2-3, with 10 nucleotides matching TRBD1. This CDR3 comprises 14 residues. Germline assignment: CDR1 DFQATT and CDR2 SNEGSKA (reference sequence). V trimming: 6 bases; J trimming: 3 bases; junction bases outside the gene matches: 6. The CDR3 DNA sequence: TGCAGTGCGTACCGGGACAGGGGTACAGATACGCAGTATTTT. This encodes CSAYRDRGTDTQYF.

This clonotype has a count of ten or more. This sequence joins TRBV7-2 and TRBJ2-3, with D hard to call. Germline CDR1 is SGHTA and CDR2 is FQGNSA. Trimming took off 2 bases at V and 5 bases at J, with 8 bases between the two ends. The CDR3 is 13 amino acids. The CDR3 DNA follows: TGTGCCAGCAGCTTACTTGGACGAGATACGCAGTATTTT. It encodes CASSLLGRDTQYF.

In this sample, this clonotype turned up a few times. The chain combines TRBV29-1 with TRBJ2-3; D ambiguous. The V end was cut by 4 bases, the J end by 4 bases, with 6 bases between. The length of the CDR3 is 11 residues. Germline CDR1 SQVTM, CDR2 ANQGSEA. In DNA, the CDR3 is TGCAGCGTTGTGAAGTCAGATACGCAGTATTTT. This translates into CSVVKSDTQYF.

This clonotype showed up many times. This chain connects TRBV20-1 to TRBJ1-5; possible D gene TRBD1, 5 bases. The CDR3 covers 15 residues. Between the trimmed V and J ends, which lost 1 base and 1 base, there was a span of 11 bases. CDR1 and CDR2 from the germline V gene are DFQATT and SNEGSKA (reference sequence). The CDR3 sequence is CSARGQMGSNQPQHF. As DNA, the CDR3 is TGCAGTGCTAGAGGACAGATGGGGAGCAATCAGCCCCAGCATTTT.

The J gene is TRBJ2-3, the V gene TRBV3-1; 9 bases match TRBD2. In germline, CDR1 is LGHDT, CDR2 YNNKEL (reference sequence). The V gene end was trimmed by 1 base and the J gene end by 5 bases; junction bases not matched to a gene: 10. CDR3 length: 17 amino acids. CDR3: CASSQVGREGRLDTQYF. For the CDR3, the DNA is TGTGCCAGCAGCCAAGTCGGGCGGGAGGGCCGTTTAGATACGCAGTATTTT.

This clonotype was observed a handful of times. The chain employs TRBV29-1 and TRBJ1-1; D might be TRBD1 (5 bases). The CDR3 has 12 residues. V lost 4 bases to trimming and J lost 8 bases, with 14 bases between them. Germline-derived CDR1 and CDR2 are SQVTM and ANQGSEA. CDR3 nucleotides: TGCAGCGTTGTCAGGGAAAGGGACGAAGCTTTCTTT. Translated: CSVVRERDEAFF.

This chain's CDR3 is CASSPGRRRSHEQYF. The CDR3 DNA is TGTGCCAGCAGTCCCGGACGGCGAAGGAGTCACGAGCAGTACTTC. J is TRBJ2-7 and V is TRBV28, with D hard to call. The CDR3 covers 15 residues. Per the germline V gene, CDR1 is MDHEN and CDR2 is SYDVKM. The V end was cut by 5 bases, the J end by 5 bases, with 19 bases between. Full variable domain (rest looked up from reference TRBV28 and TRBJ2-7): DVKVTQSSRYLVKRTGEKVFLECVQDMDHENMFWYRQDPGLGLRLIYFSYDVKMKEKGDIPEGYSVSREKKERFSLILESASTNQTSMYLCASSPGRRRSHEQYFGPGTRLTVT.

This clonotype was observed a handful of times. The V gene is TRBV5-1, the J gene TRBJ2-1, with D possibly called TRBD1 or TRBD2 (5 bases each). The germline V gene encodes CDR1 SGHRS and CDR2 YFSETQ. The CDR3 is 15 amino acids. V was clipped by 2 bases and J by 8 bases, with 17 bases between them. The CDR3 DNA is TGCGCCAGCAGCTTCGGGGCGTCCGTCGGGGATGAGCAGTTCTTC. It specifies CASSFGASVGDEQFF.

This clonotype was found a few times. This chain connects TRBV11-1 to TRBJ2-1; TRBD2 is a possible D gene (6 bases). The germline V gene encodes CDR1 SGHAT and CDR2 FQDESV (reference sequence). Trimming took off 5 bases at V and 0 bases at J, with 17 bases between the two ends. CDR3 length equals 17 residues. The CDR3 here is CASSIRPGLSSYNEQFF. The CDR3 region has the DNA TGTGCCAGCAGCATACGTCCGGGACTCAGCTCCTACAATGAGCAGTTCTTC.

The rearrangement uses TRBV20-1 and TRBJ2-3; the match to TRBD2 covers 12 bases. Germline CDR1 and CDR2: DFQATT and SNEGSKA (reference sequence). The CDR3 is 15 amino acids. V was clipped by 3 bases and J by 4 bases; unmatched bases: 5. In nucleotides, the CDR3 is TGCAGTGCTAGGGACGGACTAGCGGGACCAGATACGCAGTATTTT. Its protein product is CSARDGLAGPDTQYF.

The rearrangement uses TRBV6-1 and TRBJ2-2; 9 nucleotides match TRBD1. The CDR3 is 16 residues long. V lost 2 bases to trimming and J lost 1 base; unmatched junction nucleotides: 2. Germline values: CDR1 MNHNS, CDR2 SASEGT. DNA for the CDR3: TGTGCCAGCAGTGAAATGGACAGGGGGAACACCGGGGAGCTGTTTTTT. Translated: CASSEMDRGNTGELFF.

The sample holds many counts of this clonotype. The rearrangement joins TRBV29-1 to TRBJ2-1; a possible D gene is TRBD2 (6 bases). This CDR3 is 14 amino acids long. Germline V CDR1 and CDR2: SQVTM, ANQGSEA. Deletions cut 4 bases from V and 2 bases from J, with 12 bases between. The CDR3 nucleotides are TGCAGCGTTGGCGTAGCGGTTACCTACAATGAGCAGTTCTTC. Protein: CSVGVAVTYNEQFF.

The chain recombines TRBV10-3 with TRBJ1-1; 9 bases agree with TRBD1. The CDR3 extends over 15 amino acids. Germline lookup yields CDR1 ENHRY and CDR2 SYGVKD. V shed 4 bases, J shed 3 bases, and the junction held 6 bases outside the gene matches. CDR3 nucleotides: TGTGCCATCAGTGGGGGACAGGGACCGGACACTGAAGCTTTCTTT. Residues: CAISGGQGPDTEAFF.

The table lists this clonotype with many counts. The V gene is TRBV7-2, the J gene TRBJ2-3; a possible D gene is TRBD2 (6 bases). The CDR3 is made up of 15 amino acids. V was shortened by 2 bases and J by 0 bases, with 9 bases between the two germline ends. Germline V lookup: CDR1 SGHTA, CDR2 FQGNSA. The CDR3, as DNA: TGTGCCAGCAGCTTACTCGGGACTAGCACAGATACGCAGTATTTT. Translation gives CASSLLGTSTDTQYF.

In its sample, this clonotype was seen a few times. The CDR3 loop is CSARGFGSGGASETQYF. The CDR3 DNA is TGCAGTGCTAGAGGATTCGGTAGCGGGGGGGCGAGTGAGACCCAGTACTTC. This chain connects TRBV20-1 to TRBJ2-5; TRBD2 aligns across 11 bases. In germline, CDR1 is DFQATT, CDR2 SNEGSKA (reference sequence). Losses at the gene ends were 1 base for V and 5 bases for J; bases not matched to a gene: 12. The CDR3 sequence is 17 residues long.

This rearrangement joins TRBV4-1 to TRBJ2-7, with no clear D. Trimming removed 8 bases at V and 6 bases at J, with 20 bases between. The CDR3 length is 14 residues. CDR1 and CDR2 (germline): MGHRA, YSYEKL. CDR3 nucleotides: TGCGCCAGCCGCCCCGTTCAGAATGATTTCGAGCAGTACTTC. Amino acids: CASRPVQNDFEQYF.